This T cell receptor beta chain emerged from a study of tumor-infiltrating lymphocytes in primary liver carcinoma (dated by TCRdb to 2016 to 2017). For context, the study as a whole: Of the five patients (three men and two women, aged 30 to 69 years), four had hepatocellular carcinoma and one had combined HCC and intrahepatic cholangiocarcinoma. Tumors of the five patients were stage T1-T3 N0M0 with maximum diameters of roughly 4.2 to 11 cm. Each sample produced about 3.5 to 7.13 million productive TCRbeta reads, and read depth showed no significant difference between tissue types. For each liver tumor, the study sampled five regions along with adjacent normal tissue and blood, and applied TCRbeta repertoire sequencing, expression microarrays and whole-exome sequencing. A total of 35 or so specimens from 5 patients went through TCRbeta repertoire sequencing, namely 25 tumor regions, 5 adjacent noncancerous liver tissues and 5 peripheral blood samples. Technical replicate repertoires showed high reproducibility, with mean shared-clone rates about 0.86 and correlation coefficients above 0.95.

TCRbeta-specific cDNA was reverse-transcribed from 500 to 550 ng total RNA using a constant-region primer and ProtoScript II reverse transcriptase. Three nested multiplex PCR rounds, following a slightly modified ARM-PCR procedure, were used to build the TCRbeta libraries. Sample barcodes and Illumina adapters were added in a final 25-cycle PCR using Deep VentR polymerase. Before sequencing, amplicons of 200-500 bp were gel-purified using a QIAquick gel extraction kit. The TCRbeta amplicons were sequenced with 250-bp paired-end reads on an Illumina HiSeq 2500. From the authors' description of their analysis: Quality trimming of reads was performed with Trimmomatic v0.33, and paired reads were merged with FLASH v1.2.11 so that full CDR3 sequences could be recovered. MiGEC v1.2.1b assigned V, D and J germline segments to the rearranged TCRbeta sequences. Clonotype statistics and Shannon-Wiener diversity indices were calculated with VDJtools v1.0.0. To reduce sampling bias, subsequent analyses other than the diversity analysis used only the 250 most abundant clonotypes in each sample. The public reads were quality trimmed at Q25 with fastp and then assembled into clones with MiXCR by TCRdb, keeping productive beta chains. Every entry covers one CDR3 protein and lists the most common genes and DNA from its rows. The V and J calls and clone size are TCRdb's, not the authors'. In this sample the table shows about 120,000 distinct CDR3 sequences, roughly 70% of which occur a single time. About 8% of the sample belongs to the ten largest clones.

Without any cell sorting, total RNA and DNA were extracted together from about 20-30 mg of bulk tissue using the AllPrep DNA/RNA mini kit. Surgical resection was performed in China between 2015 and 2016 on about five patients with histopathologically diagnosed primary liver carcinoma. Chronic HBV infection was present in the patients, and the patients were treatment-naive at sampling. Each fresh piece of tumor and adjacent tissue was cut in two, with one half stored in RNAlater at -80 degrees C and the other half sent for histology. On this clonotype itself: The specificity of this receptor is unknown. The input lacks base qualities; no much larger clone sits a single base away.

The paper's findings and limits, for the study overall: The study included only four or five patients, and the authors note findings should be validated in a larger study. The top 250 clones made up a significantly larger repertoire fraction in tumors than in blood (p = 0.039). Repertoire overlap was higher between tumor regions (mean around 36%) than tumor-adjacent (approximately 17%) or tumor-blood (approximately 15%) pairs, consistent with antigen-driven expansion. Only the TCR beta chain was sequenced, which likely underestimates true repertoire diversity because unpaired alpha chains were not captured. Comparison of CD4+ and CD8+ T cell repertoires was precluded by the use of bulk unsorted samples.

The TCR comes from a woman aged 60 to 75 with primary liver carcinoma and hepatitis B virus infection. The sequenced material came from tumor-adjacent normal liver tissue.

CDR3 loop: CASSLLSQGYEHYF. The nucleotide sequence reads as follows: TGCGCCAGCAGCTTGTTATCACAAGGCTACGAACATTACTTC. The V and J segments used are TRBV5-1 and TRBJ2-7, with the D gene too uncertain to name. Spanning cysteine to phenylalanine, the CDR3 consists of 14 amino acids. Only the CDR3 portion is preserved as DNA: 42 bases, with reading frame beginning at the first base. From the germline V gene, CDR1 is SGHRS and CDR2 is YFSETQ. The trim is 1 base for V and 13 bases for J, with a gap of 21 bases between the germline ends. Beyond the CDR3, the reference TRBV5-1 and TRBJ2-7 genes provide the residues; the full variable domain reads: KAGVTQTPRYLIKTRGQQVTLSCSPISGHRSVSWYQQTPGQGLQFLFEYFSETQRNKGNFPGRFSGRQFSNSRSEMNVSTLELGDSALYLCASSLLSQGYEHYFGPGTRLTVT.